This T cell receptor (beta chain) was identified during a study of molecular identifiers for immune sequencing clone quantification (dated by TCRdb to about 2018). For the wider study: For a replicate experiment, RNA from roughly 20,000 or 100,000 naive CD8 T cells was divided into five aliquots, and four of the five aliquots were sequenced. This methods study benchmarked molecular-identifier clustering-based TCR repertoire sequencing (MIDCIRS) and TCR RNA copy counting, using CD8 T cells to do so.

Libraries of naive CD8 T cells were built from anywhere between about 19,000 and 1,100,000 sorted cells, with 10%, 30% or 50% of the purified RNA used. On a BD FACSAria II, naive CD8 T cells were FACS-sorted as CD8+CD4-CCR7+CD45RA+ and collected into RLT Plus buffer. Detection sensitivity was tested by spiking Jurkat RNA equal to roughly ten TCR copies' worth into samples containing roughly 18,000-1,000,000 naive CD8 T cells. CD8 T cells were enriched with RosetteSep CD8+ T Cell Enrichment Cocktail and Ficoll-Paque, followed by ACK red cell lysis. Study-wide findings and limitations: The naive libraries included spiked-in Jurkat TCR RNA (over nine copies' worth), and this RNA is not part of the donor repertoire. When barcode sub-clustering was omitted, TCR diversity was inflated by chimeric consensus sequences, with chimeras reaching as high as 47%. Identical TCR molecules sharing a barcode could cause highly expanded clone sizes to be underestimated. In CMV-specific effector cells, clones with more than 20 RNA copies accounted for over 99% of molecules, whereas in naive cells such clones accounted for under 1%. Around 2.9 recovered TCR RNA copies per cell were obtained by modeling, versus about 9 by digital PCR, implying a capture efficiency of 30% to 35%. Even against a background of one million naive CD8 T cells, spiked-in Jurkat TCR RNA amounting to a single cell's worth was reported to be detectable.

The method was PCR. Sequencer: NextSeq 500. Bulk TCR libraries were made following a previously described method, with the TCR primers given in Table S5. The Qiagen AllPrep DNA/RNA kit was used to purify total RNA. Before any analysis, reads coming from multiple sequencing runs of the same library were combined into one pool. Turning to the authors' computational methods: Reads were retained only if the reads had an exact TCR constant sequence, and the retained reads were trimmed to 150 nt and grouped according to their 12-nt molecular barcodes. Reads within each barcode group were sub-clustered using a 15% Levenshtein threshold, and quality-weighted consensus sequences were constructed for each RNA molecule. Non-functional sequences were removed, as were lower-count sequences one edit away from another. On the basis of fitting two negative binomial distributions, barcode sub-clusters with fewer than 20% of the maximum read count were discarded. In TCRdb, the public reads were trimmed at Q25 with fastp and aligned with MiXCR, with productive beta chains retained. Each CDR3 protein appears once, grouped with its most common genes and DNA. For this entry, the V and J calls and clone size follow TCRdb and not the study's own pipeline. The table for this sample lists under 600,000 distinct CDR3 sequences; roughly 25% of them were counted only once. The top ten clonotypes cover roughly 0.79% of the sample.

Points on this clonotype: Its antigen remains unidentified. No base quality information exists; no much larger clone differs at one position.

The junction carries 16 bases between V and J, which are trimmed by 8 bases and 2 bases respectively. The CDR3, from cysteine to phenylalanine, totals 14 residues. Only the CDR3 DNA is retained, 42 bases long and in frame from the first base. Per the germline V gene (reference sequence), MNHEY is the CDR1 and SMNVEV is the CDR2. The TCR sequence derives from a human donor in good health. Some libraries in this study had Jurkat cell RNA spiked in. The rearranged chain carries TRBV27 and TRBJ2-7; the D gene cannot be resolved reliably. Sequenced input: naive CD8+ T cells from blood, with Jurkat cell RNA spiked in. According to the study, the label for this sample's cell subset or site signals: FACS-sorted CD8+CD4-CCR7+CD45RA+ naive T cells. CDR3 protein: CASRTYDIPYEQYF. The sequence in DNA is TGTGCCAGCCGTACCTATGACATCCCCTACGAGCAGTACTTC.